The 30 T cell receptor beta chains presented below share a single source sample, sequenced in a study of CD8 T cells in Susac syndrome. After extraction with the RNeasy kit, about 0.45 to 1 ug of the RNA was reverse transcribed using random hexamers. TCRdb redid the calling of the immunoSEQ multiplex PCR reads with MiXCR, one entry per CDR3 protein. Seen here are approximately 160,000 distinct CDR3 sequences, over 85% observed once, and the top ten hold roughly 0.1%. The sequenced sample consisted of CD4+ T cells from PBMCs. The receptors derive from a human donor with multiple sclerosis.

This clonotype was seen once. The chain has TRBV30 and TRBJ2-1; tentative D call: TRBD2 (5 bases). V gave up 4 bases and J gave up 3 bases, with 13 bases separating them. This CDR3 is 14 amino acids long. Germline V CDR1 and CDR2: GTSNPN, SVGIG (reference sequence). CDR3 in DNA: TGTGCCTGGAAATCGGGAAGCTACTACAATGAGCAGTTCTTC. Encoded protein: CAWKSGSYYNEQFF. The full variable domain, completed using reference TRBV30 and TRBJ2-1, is SQTIHQWPATLVQPVGSPLSLECTVEGTSNPNLYWYRQAAGRGLQLLFYSVGIGQISSEVPQNLSASRPQDRQFILSSKKLLLSDSGFYLCAWKSGSYYNEQFFGPGTRLTVL.

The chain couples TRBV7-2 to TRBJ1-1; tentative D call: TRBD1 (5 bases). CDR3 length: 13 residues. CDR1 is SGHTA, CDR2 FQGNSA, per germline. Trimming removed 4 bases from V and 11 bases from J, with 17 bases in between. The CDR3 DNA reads TGTGCCAGCAGCTGGGGCGACCGGGCTATGGCTTTCTTT. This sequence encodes CASSWGDRAMAFF.

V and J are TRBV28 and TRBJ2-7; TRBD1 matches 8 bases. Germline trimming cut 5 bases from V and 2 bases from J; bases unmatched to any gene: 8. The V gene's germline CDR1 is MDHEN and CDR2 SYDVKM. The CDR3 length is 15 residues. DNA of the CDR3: TGTGCCAGCAGTACCGCGGGACAGGCCACCTACGAGCAGTACTTC. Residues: CASSTAGQATYEQYF.

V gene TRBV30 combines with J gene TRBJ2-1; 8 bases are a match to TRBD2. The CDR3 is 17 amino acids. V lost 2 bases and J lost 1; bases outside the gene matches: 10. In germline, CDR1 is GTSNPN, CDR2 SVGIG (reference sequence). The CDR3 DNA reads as TGTGCCTGGAGTAGACGTTTCGGGGGGGAATCCTACAATGAGCAGTTCTTC. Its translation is CAWSRRFGGESYNEQFF.

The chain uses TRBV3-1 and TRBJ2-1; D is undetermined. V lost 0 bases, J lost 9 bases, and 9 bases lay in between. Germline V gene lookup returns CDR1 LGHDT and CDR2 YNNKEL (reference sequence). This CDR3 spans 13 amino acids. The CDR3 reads CASSQDLGIEQFF. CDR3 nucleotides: TGTGCCAGCAGCCAAGATCTGGGGATTGAGCAGTTCTTC.

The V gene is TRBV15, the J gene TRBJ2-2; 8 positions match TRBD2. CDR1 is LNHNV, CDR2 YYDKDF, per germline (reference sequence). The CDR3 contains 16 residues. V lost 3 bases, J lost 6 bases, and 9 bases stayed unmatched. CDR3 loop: CATSREGLVVAGELFF. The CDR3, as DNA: TGTGCCACCAGCAGGGAGGGACTAGTAGTCGCCGGGGAGCTGTTTTTT.

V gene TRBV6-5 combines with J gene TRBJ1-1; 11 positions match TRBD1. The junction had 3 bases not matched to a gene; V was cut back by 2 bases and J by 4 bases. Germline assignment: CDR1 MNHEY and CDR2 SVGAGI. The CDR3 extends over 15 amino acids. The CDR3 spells CASSYAGTGGTEAFF. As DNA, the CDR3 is TGTGCCAGCAGTTACGCCGGGACAGGGGGCACTGAAGCTTTCTTT.

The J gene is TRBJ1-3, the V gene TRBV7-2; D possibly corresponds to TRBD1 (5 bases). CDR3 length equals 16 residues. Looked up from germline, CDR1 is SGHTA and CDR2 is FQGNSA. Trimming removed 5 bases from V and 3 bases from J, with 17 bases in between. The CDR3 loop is CASSIRPAGYGNTIYF. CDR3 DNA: TGTGCCAGCAGCATCCGCCCCGCAGGGTATGGAAACACCATATATTTT.

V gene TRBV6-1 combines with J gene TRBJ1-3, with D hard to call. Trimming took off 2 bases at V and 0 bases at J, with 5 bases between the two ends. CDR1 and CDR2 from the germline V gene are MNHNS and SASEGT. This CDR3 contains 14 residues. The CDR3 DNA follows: TGTGCCAGCAGTGAACGGTTCTCTGGAAACACCATATATTTT. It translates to CASSERFSGNTIYF.

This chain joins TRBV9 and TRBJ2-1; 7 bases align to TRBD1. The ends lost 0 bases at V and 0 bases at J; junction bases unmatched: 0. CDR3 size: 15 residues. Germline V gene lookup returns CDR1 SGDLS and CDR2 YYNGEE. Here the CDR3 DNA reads TGTGCCAGCAGCGTAGGACAGGGCTCCTACAATGAGCAGTTCTTC. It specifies CASSVGQGSYNEQFF.

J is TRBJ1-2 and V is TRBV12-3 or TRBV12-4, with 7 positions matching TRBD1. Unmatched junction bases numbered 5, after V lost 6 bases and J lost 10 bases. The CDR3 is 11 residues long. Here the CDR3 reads CASSSGGLYTF. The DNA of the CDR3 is TGTGCCAGCAGCTCAGGGGGACTCTACACCTTC.

This chain's CDR3 is CASAQGQGGYEQYF. The CDR3 bases are TGTGCCAGCGCGCAGGGGCAGGGAGGGTACGAGCAGTACTTC. The chain combines TRBV6-1 with TRBJ2-7, with D possibly matching TRBD2 (7 bases). V lost 8 bases and J 4 bases, leaving 18 bases between the germline ends. Germline V gene sequence: CDR1 MNHNS, CDR2 SASEGT. The CDR3 totals 14 residues.

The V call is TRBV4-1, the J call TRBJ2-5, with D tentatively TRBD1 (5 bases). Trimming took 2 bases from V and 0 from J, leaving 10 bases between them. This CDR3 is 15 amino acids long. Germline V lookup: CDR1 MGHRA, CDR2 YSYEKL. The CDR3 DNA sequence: TGCGCCAGCAGCCAACCCGACAGAGACCAAGAGACCCAGTACTTC. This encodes CASSQPDRDQETQYF.

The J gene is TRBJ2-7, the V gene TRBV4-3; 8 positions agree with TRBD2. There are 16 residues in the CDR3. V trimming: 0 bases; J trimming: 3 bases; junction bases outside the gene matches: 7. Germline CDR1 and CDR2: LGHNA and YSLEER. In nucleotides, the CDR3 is TGCGCCAGCAGCCAAGATCATAGCGGGGATTTCTACGAGCAGTACTTC. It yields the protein CASSQDHSGDFYEQYF.

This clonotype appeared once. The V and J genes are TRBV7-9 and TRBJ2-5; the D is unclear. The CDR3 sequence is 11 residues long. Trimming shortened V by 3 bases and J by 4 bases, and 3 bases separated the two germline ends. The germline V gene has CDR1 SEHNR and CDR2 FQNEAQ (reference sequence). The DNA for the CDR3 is TGTGCCAGCAGCTTGTCAGAGACCCAGTACTTC. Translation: CASSLSETQYF.

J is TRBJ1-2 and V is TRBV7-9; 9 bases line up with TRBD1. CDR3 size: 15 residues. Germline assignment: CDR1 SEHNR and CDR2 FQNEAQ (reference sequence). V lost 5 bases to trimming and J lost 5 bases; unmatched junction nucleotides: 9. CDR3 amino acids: CASSTDRGPIYGYTF. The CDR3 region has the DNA TGTGCCAGCAGCACGGACAGGGGCCCGATTTATGGCTACACCTTC.

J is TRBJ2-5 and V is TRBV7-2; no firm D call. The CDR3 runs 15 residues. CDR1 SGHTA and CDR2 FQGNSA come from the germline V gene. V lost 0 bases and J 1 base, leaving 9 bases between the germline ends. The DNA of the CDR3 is TGTGCCAGCAGCTTAGCGCCAGCACTCCAAGAGACCCAGTACTTC. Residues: CASSLAPALQETQYF.

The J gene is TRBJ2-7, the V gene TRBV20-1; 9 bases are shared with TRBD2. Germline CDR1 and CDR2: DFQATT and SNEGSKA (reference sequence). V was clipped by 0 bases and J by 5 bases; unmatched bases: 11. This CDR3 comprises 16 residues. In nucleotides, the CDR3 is TGCAGTGCTAGAGACGTTCTAGCGGGATTAATCGACGAGCAGTACTTC. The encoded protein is CSARDVLAGLIDEQYF.

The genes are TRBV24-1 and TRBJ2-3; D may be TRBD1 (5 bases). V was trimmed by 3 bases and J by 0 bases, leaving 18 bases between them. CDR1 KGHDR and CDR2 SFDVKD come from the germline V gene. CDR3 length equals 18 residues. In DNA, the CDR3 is TGTGCCACCAGTGATCCCGTGTTGACAGCGATGAGCACAGATACGCAGTATTTT. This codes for CATSDPVLTAMSTDTQYF.

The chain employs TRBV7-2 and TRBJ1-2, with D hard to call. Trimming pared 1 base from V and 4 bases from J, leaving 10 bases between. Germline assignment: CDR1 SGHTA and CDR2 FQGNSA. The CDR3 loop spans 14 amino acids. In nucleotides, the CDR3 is TGTGCCAGCAGCTTAGACGGGAAGTTCTATGGCTACACCTTC. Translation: CASSLDGKFYGYTF.

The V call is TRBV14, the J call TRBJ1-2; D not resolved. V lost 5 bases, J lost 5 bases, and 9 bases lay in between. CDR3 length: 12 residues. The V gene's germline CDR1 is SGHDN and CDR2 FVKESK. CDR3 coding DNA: TGTGCCAGCAGCGCGACAACTTATGGCTACACCTTC. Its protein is CASSATTYGYTF. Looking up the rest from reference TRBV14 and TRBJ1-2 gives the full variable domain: EAGVTQFPSHSVIEKGQTVTLRCDPISGHDNLYWYRRVMGKEIKFLLHFVKESKQDESGMPNNRFLAERTGGTYSTLKVQPAELEDSGVYFCASSATTYGYTFGSGTRLTVV.

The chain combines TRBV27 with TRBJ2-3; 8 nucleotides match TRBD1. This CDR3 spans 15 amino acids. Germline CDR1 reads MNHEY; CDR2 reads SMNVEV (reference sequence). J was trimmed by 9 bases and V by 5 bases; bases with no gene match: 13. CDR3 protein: CASSIQGQGWWTQYF. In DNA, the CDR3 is TGTGCCAGCAGTATACAAGGACAGGGTTGGTGGACGCAGTATTTT.

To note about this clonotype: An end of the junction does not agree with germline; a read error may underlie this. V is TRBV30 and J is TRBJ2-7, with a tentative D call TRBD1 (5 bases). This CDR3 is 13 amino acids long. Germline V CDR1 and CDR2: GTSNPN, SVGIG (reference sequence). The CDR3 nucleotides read TGTGCCAGGAGACAGAAGAGCTCCTACGAGCAGTACTTC. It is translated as CARRQKSSYEQYF.

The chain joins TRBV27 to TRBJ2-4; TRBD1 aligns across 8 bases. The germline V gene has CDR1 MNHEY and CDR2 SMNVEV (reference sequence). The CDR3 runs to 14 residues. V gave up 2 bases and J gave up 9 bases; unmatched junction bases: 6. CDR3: CASSLEGQGGIQYF. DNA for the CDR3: TGTGCCAGCAGTTTAGAAGGACAGGGAGGCATTCAGTACTTC.

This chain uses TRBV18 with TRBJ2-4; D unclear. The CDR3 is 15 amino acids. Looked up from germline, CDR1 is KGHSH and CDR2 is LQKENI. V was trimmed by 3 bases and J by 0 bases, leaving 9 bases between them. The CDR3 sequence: CASSPAVLAKNIQYF. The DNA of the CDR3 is TGTGCCAGCTCACCTGCAGTCCTAGCCAAAAACATTCAGTACTTC.

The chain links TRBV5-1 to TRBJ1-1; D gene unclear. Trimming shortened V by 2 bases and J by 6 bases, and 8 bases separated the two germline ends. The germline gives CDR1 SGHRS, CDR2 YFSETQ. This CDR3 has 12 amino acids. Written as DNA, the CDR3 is TGCGCCAGCAGCTTAGAAGGACCTGAAGCTTTCTTT. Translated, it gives CASSLEGPEAFF.

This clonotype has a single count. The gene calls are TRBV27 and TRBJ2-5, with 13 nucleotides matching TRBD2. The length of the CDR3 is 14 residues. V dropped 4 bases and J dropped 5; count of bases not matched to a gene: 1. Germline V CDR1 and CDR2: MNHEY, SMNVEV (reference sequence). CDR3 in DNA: TGTGCCAGCAGTTCACTAGCGGGGGGGGAGACCCAGTACTTC. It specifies CASSSLAGGETQYF.

CDR3 DNA: TGCAGTGCTAGGTTGGGAGTTGGGGAGACCCAGTACTTC. It yields the protein CSARLGVGETQYF. V usage is TRBV20-1 and J usage is TRBJ2-5; a possible D gene is TRBD2 (5 bases). The CDR3 length is 13 residues. Germline loops: CDR1 DFQATT, CDR2 SNEGSKA (reference sequence). Trimming took 3 bases from V and 5 from J, leaving 13 bases between them.

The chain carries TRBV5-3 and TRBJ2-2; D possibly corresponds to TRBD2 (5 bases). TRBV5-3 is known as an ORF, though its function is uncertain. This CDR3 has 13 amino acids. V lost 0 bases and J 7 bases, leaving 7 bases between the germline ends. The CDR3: CARSLGAGGELFF. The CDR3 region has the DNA TGTGCCAGAAGCTTGGGCGCGGGCGGGGAGCTGTTTTTT.

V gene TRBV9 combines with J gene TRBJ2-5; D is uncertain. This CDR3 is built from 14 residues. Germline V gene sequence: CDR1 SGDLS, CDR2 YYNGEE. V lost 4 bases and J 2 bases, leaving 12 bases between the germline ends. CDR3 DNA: TGTGCCAGCAGCCCTTGGATTGCGCAAGAGACCCAGTACTTC. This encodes CASSPWIAQETQYF.